These 13 T cell receptor beta chains share one sample of origin, sequenced in a study of post-analysis software for immune sequencing data. Study results and limitations: With TRBV5-6, TRBV5-1 and TRBV20-1 included, about five TRBV segments were more frequent in patients than in controls.

Presence of unique molecular identifiers characterized the TCR beta cDNA libraries. One entry per CDR3 protein, called by TCRdb with MiXCR from the PCR reads. The table has 650,000 to 900,000 distinct CDR3 sequences, about 45% seen once. Their antigens remain unidentified. Sequencing was performed on blood. The receptors here all came from a girl under 18 with multiple sclerosis.

The chain is built from TRBV20-1 and TRBJ2-7; 7 nucleotides line up with TRBD1. The germline V gene encodes CDR1 DFQATT and CDR2 SNEGSKA (reference sequence). After removal of 7 bases from V and 7 bases from J, the junction contained 10 bases not matched to a gene. The CDR3 is 12 amino acids. The CDR3 nucleotides are TGCAGTGAAGAAGGGGGCCTTAGGGAGCAGTACTTC. It translates to CSEEGGLREQYF.

V usage is TRBV6-1 and J usage is TRBJ2-4; D not certain. CDR3 length: 14 amino acids. V was cut by 3 bases and J by 3 bases, with 9 bases left in between. Germline V gives CDR1 MNHNS, CDR2 SASEGT. The CDR3 sequence: CASSDGYDKNIQYF. The CDR3 nucleotides are TGTGCCAGCAGTGACGGATACGACAAAAACATTCAGTACTTC.

The chain recombines TRBV20-1 with TRBJ1-2, with 7 bases fitting TRBD1. This CDR3 comprises 20 residues. Germline CDR1 is DFQATT and CDR2 is SNEGSKA (reference sequence). After removal of 0 bases from V and 2 bases from J, the junction contained 21 bases not matched to a gene. The CDR3 loop reads CSARDLEEGARQGQNYGYTF. DNA for the CDR3: TGCAGTGCTAGAGATCTGGAGGAGGGCGCCCGACAGGGTCAAAACTATGGCTACACCTTC.

V usage is TRBV9 and J usage is TRBJ2-3; D gene ambiguous. This CDR3 has 14 amino acids. Germline CDR1 is SGDLS and CDR2 is YYNGEE. The germline V and J ends were trimmed by 0 bases and 4 bases, with 9 bases remaining between them. CDR3: CASSVVAGADTQYF. DNA for the CDR3: TGTGCCAGCAGCGTAGTAGCAGGAGCAGATACGCAGTATTTT.

In this sample, this clonotype turned up a few times. This sequence joins TRBV6-1 and TRBJ1-5; no reliable D call. V lost 3 bases, J lost 1 base, and 10 bases lay in between. Germline assignment: CDR1 MNHNS and CDR2 SASEGT. The CDR3 consists of 15 residues. The chain's CDR3 is CASSDRSPSNQPQHF. The CDR3 DNA sequence: TGTGCCAGCAGTGATCGGAGCCCGAGCAATCAGCCCCAGCATTTT.

This clonotype was seen a few times. V gene TRBV10-3 combines with J gene TRBJ2-7, with 7 nucleotides matching TRBD1. The CDR3 spans 15 residues. The germline gives CDR1 ENHRY, CDR2 SYGVKD. J was trimmed by 0 bases and V by 5 bases; bases with no gene match: 7. The CDR3 sequence: CAISPEDRSSYEQYF. In DNA, the CDR3 is TGTGCCATCAGTCCAGAGGACAGGTCCTCCTACGAGCAGTACTTC.

This clonotype was observed a few times. The chain joins TRBV25-1 to TRBJ2-7; 9 nucleotides line up with TRBD1. Germline lookup yields CDR1 MGHDK and CDR2 SYGVNS. This CDR3 has 15 amino acids. The V segment lost 4 bases and the J segment 5 bases; nucleotides outside the gene matches: 9. CDR3 amino acids: CASSGETGGFHEQYF. Written as DNA, the CDR3 is TGTGCCAGCAGTGGGGAGACAGGGGGGTTTCACGAGCAGTACTTC.

The chain links TRBV20-1 to TRBJ1-2; D is unclear. Trimming cost V 6 bases and J 2 bases, with 19 bases left between them. Germline-derived CDR1 and CDR2 are DFQATT and SNEGSKA (reference sequence). CDR3 length: 15 amino acids. DNA of the CDR3: TGCAGTGCGCCCCCCGGACCGCTTGGCAACTATGGCTACACCTTC. This gives the protein CSAPPGPLGNYGYTF.

The rearrangement joins TRBV20-1 to TRBJ2-1, with TRBD2 matching over 9 bases. CDR1 is DFQATT and CDR2 is SNEGSKA in the germline V gene (reference sequence). The CDR3 contains 13 residues. After removal of 4 bases from V and 15 bases from J, the junction contained 13 bases not matched to a gene. The CDR3 spells CSATLLRREGGFF. The CDR3 DNA is TGCAGTGCTACCCTCCTCCGGCGGGAGGGCGGGTTCTTC.

V gene TRBV11-2 combines with J gene TRBJ2-7, with 10 bases identical to TRBD2. Near its end, the DNA agrees better with TRBJ2-5, so the J call may be wrong. Germline V CDR1 and CDR2: SGHAT, FQNNGV. This CDR3 spans 17 amino acids. As DNA, the CDR3 is TGTGCCAGCAGCCAATTTCCGGGACTAGCGAAGGGAGAGACCCAGTACTTC. Protein product: CASSQFPGLAKGETQYF.

The chain links TRBV9 to TRBJ2-7, with a tentative D call TRBD2 (6 bases). There are 16 residues in the CDR3. Germline V gene lookup returns CDR1 SGDLS and CDR2 YYNGEE. V was cut by 0 bases and J by 0 bases, with 13 bases left in between. The CDR3 DNA sequence: TGTGCCAGCAGCGTAGCAGGCGGGGACCCCTCCTACGAGCAGTACTTC. The encoded protein is CASSVAGGDPSYEQYF.

This clonotype appeared a single time. CDR3 loop: CASSQTLSYEQYF. The CDR3 DNA sequence: TGTGCCAGCAGCCAGACTCTCTCCTACGAGCAGTACTTC. The rearrangement links TRBV27 to TRBJ2-7, with D uncertain. Trimming stripped 6 bases from V and 0 bases from J, with 9 bases between. Germline CDR1 and CDR2: MNHEY and SMNVEV (reference sequence). The CDR3 is 13 residues long.

V gene TRBV29-1 combines with J gene TRBJ1-1; possible D gene TRBD1, 5 bases. Trimming stripped 4 bases from V and 4 bases from J, with 16 bases between. The germline CDR1 and CDR2 sequences are SQVTM and ANQGSEA. The CDR3 has 14 residues. CDR3 nucleotides: TGCAGCGTTGGGGGCCCCACAGTGAGCACTGAAGCTTTCTTT. Translation: CSVGGPTVSTEAFF.